A single sample is the source of the 27 T cell receptor beta chains below, sequenced in a study of beta chain features in type 1 diabetes. These receptors' targets are unknown. The isolated RNA, all of it, was reverse transcribed, so expressed TCRB transcripts were what got sequenced. Assay used: immunoSEQ multiplex PCR; TCRdb lists only in-frame clones, some missing. In the table there are approximately 730,000 clones, 13% of which are singletons. Overall study results and limits: Researchers report that Type 1 diabetes patients had moderately but significantly shorter TCRB CDR3s across all four CD4+ subsets.

The specimen sequenced was naive CD4+ T cells from blood. The receptors originated from a man aged 18 to 30 with type 1 diabetes.

This clone was seen only a few times. The V call is TRBV25-1, the J call TRBJ2-3; D call uncertain. The germline gives CDR1 MGHDK, CDR2 SYGVNS. Trimming took 6 bases from V and 5 from J, leaving 12 bases between them. This CDR3 has 13 residues. The CDR3 DNA sequence: TGTGCCAGCAGGGCCCGGGTTATAGATACGCAGTATTTT. This translates into CASRARVIDTQYF.

The chain carries TRBV5-4 and TRBJ2-5; the match to TRBD1 covers 8 bases. The CDR3 runs 17 residues. V gave up 2 bases and J gave up 5 bases; unmatched junction bases: 14. Germline assignment: CDR1 SGHNT and CDR2 YYREEE (reference sequence). CDR3 in DNA: TGTGCCAGCAGCTTCGATCGTCCAGGGGGCGCAGGGGAGACCCAGTACTTC. This gives the protein CASSFDRPGGAGETQYF.

The chain uses TRBV10-3 and TRBJ2-5; the D gene is possibly TRBD1 (5 bases). The V end was cut by 5 bases, the J end by 1 base, with 8 bases between. Germline CDR1 and CDR2: ENHRY and SYGVKD. This CDR3 has 13 residues. The CDR3 nucleotides are TGTGCCATCAGTTTGACAGTCCAAGAGACCCAGTACTTC. It yields the protein CAISLTVQETQYF.

The chain carries TRBV28 and TRBJ1-2, with D hard to call. CDR3 length: 13 residues. Between the trimmed V and J ends, which lost 5 bases and 1 base, there was a span of 8 bases. Germline CDR1 reads MDHEN; CDR2 reads SYDVKM. This CDR3 is CASSNQVNYGYTF. The CDR3 region has the DNA TGTGCCAGCAGTAACCAGGTTAACTATGGCTACACCTTC.

V usage is TRBV2 and J usage is TRBJ2-5; unclear D gene. Germline CDR1 SNHLY, CDR2 FYNNEI. Trimming stripped 4 bases from V and 4 bases from J, with 7 bases between. CDR3 size: 12 residues. In DNA, the CDR3 is TGTGCCAGCAGTGCGTGGCGAGAGACCCAGTACTTC. Its translation is CASSAWRETQYF.

This clone was picked up a small number of times. The V gene is TRBV4-1, the J gene TRBJ2-3, with 10 bases that match TRBD2. Germline CDR1 MGHRA, CDR2 YSYEKL. The V gene end was trimmed by 1 base and the J gene end by 2 bases; junction bases not matched to a gene: 6. There are 17 residues in the CDR3. In DNA, the CDR3 is TGCGCCAGCAGCCAAGTTCTAGCGGGGGACCTCACAGATACGCAGTATTTT. As protein: CASSQVLAGDLTDTQYF.

This clone was picked up one time. The chain couples TRBV7-6 to TRBJ2-2, with D possibly matching TRBD1 (6 bases). V was shortened by 5 bases and J by 4 bases, with 11 bases between the two germline ends. The CDR3 contains 14 residues. Germline V CDR1 and CDR2: SGHVS, FNYEAQ. CDR3 DNA sequence: TGTGCCAGCAGCGAGACAGGAGGCACCGGGGAGCTGTTTTTT. Protein product: CASSETGGTGELFF.

This chain links TRBV2 with TRBJ1-1; 8 bases are a match to TRBD1. CDR1 SNHLY and CDR2 FYNNEI come from the germline V gene. The CDR3 is 13 amino acids. With 6 bases clipped from V and 4 bases from J, the junction kept 4 bases outside the gene matches. CDR3 coding DNA: TGTGCCAGCAGGAGGACAGGGACCACTGAAGCTTTCTTT. This encodes CASRRTGTTEAFF.

This clone has a handful of counts. The chain recombines TRBV7-9 with TRBJ1-6; 8 bases align to TRBD1. This CDR3 is built from 15 residues. Germline assignment: CDR1 SEHNR and CDR2 FQNEAQ (reference sequence). J gave up 9 bases and V 5 bases, and 9 bases lay outside the gene matches. CDR3 in amino acids: CASSLGDRQGSPLHF. CDR3 sequence (DNA): TGTGCCAGCAGCCTAGGGGACAGGCAGGGTTCACCCCTCCACTTT.

CDR3 residues: CASSPSREDSYEQYF. CDR3 nucleotides: TGTGCCAGCTCACCCAGTCGCGAGGACTCCTACGAGCAGTACTTC. This chain uses TRBV18 with TRBJ2-7; D not certain. The CDR3 length is 15 residues. CDR1 and CDR2 from the germline V gene are KGHSH and LQKENI. Trimming pared 3 bases from V and 0 bases from J, leaving 12 bases between.

This clone has a handful of counts. The junction differs from germline at one of its ends, possibly a read error. J is TRBJ1-1 and V is TRBV6-5, with TRBD1 as a possible D gene (5 bases). Germline V gene lookup returns CDR1 MNHEY and CDR2 SVGAGI. The length of the CDR3 is 14 residues. The CDR3: CASSYSGEAVSKVF. The CDR3 nucleotides read TGTGCCAGCAGTTATTCGGGGGAGGCGGTCAGTAAGGTCTTT.

The V and J genes are TRBV6-1 and TRBJ1-5, with D uncertain. The CDR3 totals 14 residues. V dropped 6 bases and J dropped 2 bases, with 11 bases sitting between them. Germline V lookup: CDR1 MNHNS, CDR2 SASEGT. CDR3 coding DNA: TGTGCCAGCAGGCTGGCGAGTGGCAATCAGCCCCAGCATTTT. Its protein product is CASRLASGNQPQHF.

The J gene is TRBJ2-3, the V gene TRBV6-1, with TRBD2 as a possible D gene (6 bases). V shed 4 bases and J shed 2 bases, with 7 bases lying between them. CDR3 length: 13 residues. CDR1 and CDR2 from the germline V gene are MNHNS and SASEGT. The DNA for the CDR3 is TGTGCCAGCAGTGGCGGGGCCACAGATACGCAGTATTTT. Translation: CASSGGATDTQYF.

The V and J genes are TRBV20-1 and TRBJ1-1; no definite D call. The CDR3 runs 11 residues. Per the germline V gene, CDR1 is DFQATT and CDR2 is SNEGSKA (reference sequence). The V and J ends lost 3 bases and 4 bases respectively, with 6 bases between them. The CDR3 DNA sequence: TGCAGTGCTAGGGGGATCACTGAAGCTTTCTTT. Amino acid sequence: CSARGITEAFF.

This clone is a singleton in its sample. The chain employs TRBV7-6 and TRBJ2-5; D remains unclear. Germline V gene lookup returns CDR1 SGHVS and CDR2 FNYEAQ. V gave up 5 bases and J gave up 4 bases, with 14 bases separating them. The CDR3 is 14 amino acids. CDR3 nucleotide sequence: TGTGCCAGCAGCACACCCCAAATCGGAGAGACCCAGTACTTC. It specifies CASSTPQIGETQYF.

This clone was seen a handful of times. This chain links TRBV6-5 with TRBJ2-1, with D possibly TRBD1 on 6 matching bases. The V gene lost 0 bases and the J gene lost 0 bases, with 9 bases spanning the gap. CDR3 length equals 16 residues. Germline-derived CDR1 and CDR2 are MNHEY and SVGAGI. The CDR3, as DNA: TGTGCCAGCAGTTACTCGAAAGGGGGCTCCTACAATGAGCAGTTCTTC. Translating gives CASSYSKGGSYNEQFF.

The V gene is TRBV2, the J gene TRBJ2-5; a weak D match, TRBD1 (6 bases). Trimming took 10 bases from V and 1 from J, leaving 10 bases between them. The V gene's germline CDR1 is SNHLY and CDR2 FYNNEI. The CDR3 is 12 amino acids. CDR3 bases: TGTGCCACCGGACAGATCCAAGAGACCCAGTACTTC. The encoded protein is CATGQIQETQYF.

Turning to this clone: Other DNA sequences in this specimen translate into the identical CDR3. The genes are TRBV7-9 and TRBJ2-5; D gene uncertain. CDR1 SEHNR and CDR2 FQNEAQ come from the germline V gene (reference sequence). The CDR3 has 12 residues. Trimming removed 1 base from V and 3 bases from J, with 3 bases in between. The CDR3 reads CASSLVEETQYF. CDR3 bases: TGTGCCAGCAGCTTAGTGGAAGAGACCCAGTACTTC.

In this sample, this clone turned up a few times. The V and J genes are TRBV7-9 and TRBJ1-5; D is undetermined. CDR3 size: 12 residues. V was cut by 3 bases and J by 5 bases, with 5 bases left in between. Germline CDR1 is SEHNR and CDR2 is FQNEAQ (reference sequence). This CDR3 is CASSFNDQPQHF. CDR3 DNA: TGTGCCAGCAGCTTTAACGATCAGCCCCAGCATTTT.

The V call is TRBV7-6, the J call TRBJ2-7; D is perhaps TRBD1 or TRBD2 (5 bases each). The germline gives CDR1 SGHVS, CDR2 FNYEAQ. This CDR3 comprises 15 residues. V lost 0 bases and J 6 bases, leaving 15 bases between the germline ends. CDR3 loop: CASSLAGTGHFEQYF. CDR3 coding DNA: TGTGCCAGCAGCTTAGCCGGGACGGGCCACTTCGAGCAGTACTTC.

This clone has a count of ten or more. The chain links TRBV10-3 to TRBJ2-6; D unresolved. The CDR3 totals 14 residues. CDR1 is ENHRY and CDR2 is SYGVKD in the germline V gene. Trimming pared 6 bases from V and 0 bases from J, leaving 6 bases between. For the CDR3, the DNA is TGTGCCATCAGAGACTCCTCTGGGGCCAACGTCCTGACTTTC. As protein: CAIRDSSGANVLTF.

This clone was detected a few times. The chain joins TRBV7-9 to TRBJ2-3, with no clear D. The CDR3 spans 11 residues. V lost 3 bases and J 7 bases, leaving 5 bases between the germline ends. Germline values: CDR1 SEHNR, CDR2 FQNEAQ (reference sequence). CDR3 region: CASSLIYTQYF. The CDR3 DNA reads TGTGCCAGCAGCTTGATTTATACGCAGTATTTT.

The rearrangement joins TRBV6-6 to TRBJ1-5; TRBD1 is a possible D gene (5 bases). The CDR3 consists of 16 residues. V lost 2 bases to trimming and J lost 3 bases, with 14 bases between them. Germline V CDR1 and CDR2: MNHNY, SVGAGI (reference sequence). CDR3 amino acids: CASSYAPGAYNQPQHF. The CDR3 nucleotides read TGTGCCAGCAGTTACGCGCCCGGGGCATACAATCAGCCCCAGCATTTT.

The J gene is TRBJ2-2, the V gene TRBV9; D gene uncertain. Germline V lookup: CDR1 SGDLS, CDR2 YYNGEE. Trimming stripped 3 bases from V and 1 base from J, with 7 bases between. The length of the CDR3 is 14 residues. CDR3 DNA sequence: TGTGCCAGCAGCGCCGCCCTGAACACCGGGGAGCTGTTTTTT. Translation gives CASSAALNTGELFF. Full variable domain (missing parts from reference TRBV9 and TRBJ2-2): DSGVTQTPKHLITATGQRVTLRCSPRSGDLSVYWYQQSLDQGLQFLIQYYNGEERAKGNILERFSAQQFPDLHSELNLSSLELGDSALYFCASSAALNTGELFFGEGSRLTVL.

The CDR3 protein is CASSEFFSQANTDTQYF. The DNA of the CDR3 is TGTGCCAGCAGTGAATTTTTTTCACAGGCGAACACAGATACGCAGTATTTT. The gene calls are TRBV25-1 and TRBJ2-3; weak D call: TRBD1 (5 bases). The germline CDR1 and CDR2 sequences are MGHDK and SYGVNS. This CDR3 is built from 17 residues. V was shortened by 1 base and J by 2 bases, with 16 bases between the two germline ends.

This clone was found a few times. The V call is TRBV29-1, the J call TRBJ2-1, with D uncertain. The CDR3 loop spans 14 amino acids. CDR1 is SQVTM and CDR2 is ANQGSEA in the germline V gene. V gave up 0 bases and J gave up 0 bases, with 6 bases separating them. CDR3: CSVEEGFSYNEQFF. The CDR3 DNA reads as TGCAGCGTTGAAGAGGGGTTCTCCTACAATGAGCAGTTCTTC.

This clone was seen more than once but under ten times. This chain's CDR3 is CASSPTGWSGYTF. Written as DNA, the CDR3 is TGTGCCAGCTCACCAACAGGGTGGAGTGGCTACACCTTC. The chain has TRBV18 and TRBJ1-2, with D perhaps TRBD1 (6 bases). The CDR3 has 13 residues. Deletions cut 2 bases from V and 7 bases from J, with 11 bases between. The V gene's germline CDR1 is KGHSH and CDR2 LQKENI.